The 6 T cell receptor beta chains listed next were all sequenced from one sample in a study of blood T cells in healthy people across ages. Primed by a sample-barcoded 5' primer and a J-beta primer mix, a second PCR proceeded for about 7 to 12 cycles. One entry per CDR3 protein, called by TCRdb with MiXCR from the 5' RACE reads. The data show more than 1,000,000 distinct CDR3 sequences, with approximately 25% seen just once and 0.65% to 0.95% held by the top ten. These data were also reused for a study on T cells of mothers and their children.

Source material: blood. The origin of the receptors is a girl aged 2-10 years in good health.

This clonotype showed up just a few times. V is TRBV5-1 and J is TRBJ2-5, with 14 bases that match TRBD2. This CDR3 contains 16 residues. Germline CDR1 is SGHRS and CDR2 is YFSETQ. V gave up 2 bases and J gave up 4 bases; unmatched junction bases: 4. Written as DNA, the CDR3 is TGCGCCAGCAGCTTCGGACTAGCGGGAGGTAGAGAGACCCAGTACTTC. Amino acids: CASSFGLAGGRETQYF.

In regard to this clonotype: The junction and the germline gene differ at one end; a read error may be behind it. The rearrangement links TRBV20-1 to TRBJ2-7; 8 nucleotides line up with TRBD2. CDR1 DFQATT and CDR2 SNEGSKA come from the germline V gene (reference sequence). The CDR3 is 14 residues long. CDR3 in amino acids: CSARTSGPSYAQYF. CDR3 DNA: TGCAGTGCCAGAACTAGCGGACCCTCCTACGCGCAGTACTTC.

The chain has TRBV13 and TRBJ2-1, with D tentatively TRBD2 (5 bases). The CDR3 is 14 amino acids. Germline lookup yields CDR1 PRHDT and CDR2 FYEKMQ (reference sequence). Trimming removed 4 bases from V and 4 bases from J, with 11 bases in between. CDR3 residues: CASSSPDSYNEQFF. The CDR3 DNA reads TGTGCCAGCAGCTCGCCGGACTCTTACAATGAGCAGTTCTTC. Using reference TRBV13 and TRBJ2-1 for the parts outside the CDR3, the full variable domain is AAGVIQSPRHLIKEKRETATLKCYPIPRHDTVYWYQQGPGQDPQFLISFYEKMQSDKGSIPDRFSAQQFSDYHSELNMSSLELGDSALYFCASSSPDSYNEQFFGPGTRLTVL.

As DNA, the CDR3 is TGTGCCAGCAGTTGGGGAAGGGAACTGGAGCCCCAGCATTTT. Residues: CASSWGRELEPQHF. This sequence joins TRBV12-3 or TRBV12-4 and TRBJ1-5, with unresolved D. V lost 4 bases to trimming and J lost 8 bases, with 15 bases between them. This CDR3 spans 14 amino acids.

This chain joins TRBV12-3 or TRBV12-4 and TRBJ2-5; tentative D call: TRBD2 (5 bases). CDR3 size: 14 residues. Trimming cost V 8 bases and J 5 bases, with 18 bases left between them. The CDR3 region has the DNA TGTGCCAGCGGCTACTCTTTAGCGCGGGAGACCCAGTACTTC. The encoded protein is CASGYSLARETQYF.

This clonotype came up a few times. The chain joins TRBV15 to TRBJ1-2; maybe TRBD1 (6 bases). Per germline, CDR1 LNHNV and CDR2 YYDKDF (reference sequence). V lost 0 bases to trimming and J lost 6 bases, with 14 bases between them. The CDR3 consists of 15 residues. CDR3 protein: CATSRDRGGGNGYTF. The CDR3 DNA sequence: TGTGCCACCAGCAGAGATAGGGGAGGGGGTAATGGCTACACCTTC.